The clone carrying this T cell receptor beta chain has a count of ten or more. Its matching antigen is unknown. The TCR cDNA carried a universal primer site and UMIs from 5'RACE template switching. MiXCR, applied by TCRdb to the 5' RACE reads, yields one record per CDR3 protein. This sample yields hundreds of thousands of distinct CDR3 sequences, of which around an eighth are seen a single time; about 15% belongs to the top ten. CDR1 KGHSH and CDR2 LQKENI come from the germline V gene. The CDR3 is 13 residues long. V was cut by 3 bases and J by 6 bases, with 11 bases left in between. The source of the sample is a study of T cells after yellow fever vaccination. Whole-study results and caveats: Researchers report a weaker secondary response that nonetheless peaked faster, day 5 versus 15. Primary-vaccination clones mostly resurfaced post-booster (around 95% CD4, roughly 90% CD8).

The V call is TRBV18, the J call TRBJ1-1; D not certain. The sequences come from PBMCs, collected on the day of the yellow fever booster vaccination. The sequence came from a man in his thirties or forties who received the YFV17D yellow fever vaccine. Here the CDR3 reads CASSPPGRAEAFF. For the CDR3, the DNA is TGTGCCAGCTCACCCCCGGGCCGGGCTGAAGCTTTCTTT.